The 29 T cell receptor beta chains below all came from one sample that was sequenced in a study of T cell repertoires in cytomegalovirus infection. Each CDR3 protein gets one entry after TCRdb re-called the reads with MiXCR. Of around 330,000 distinct CDR3 sequences in the sample, roughly a sixth were seen once. Sequencing used PBMCs. The source of these receptors is a human donor in good health (CMV status not recorded). Some clones in this sample may be carry-over from other donors' samples.

The chain links TRBV11-2 to TRBJ1-4; tentative D call: TRBD1 (5 bases). Trimming shortened V by 4 bases and J by 16 bases, and 22 bases separated the two germline ends. CDR3 length equals 14 residues. CDR1 is SGHAT, CDR2 FQNNGV, per germline. The CDR3 protein is CASSSAANRDERFF. CDR3 sequence (DNA): TGTGCCAGCAGCTCCGCAGCGAACCGGGACGAGAGGTTTTTT.

This clonotype was seen repeatedly, ten times or more. The CDR3 is CASSAPGIYNEQFF. The CDR3 bases are TGTGCCAGCAGCGCACCCGGGATATACAATGAGCAGTTCTTC. The rearrangement joins TRBV7-3 to TRBJ2-1; tentatively, D is TRBD2 (5 bases). Germline loops: CDR1 SGHTA, CDR2 FQGTGA. Deletions cut 5 bases from V and 4 bases from J, with 12 bases between. The CDR3 consists of 14 residues.

The chain combines TRBV20-1 with TRBJ1-1; D remains unclear. This CDR3 has 12 amino acids. The ends were cut back, 6 bases at V and 5 bases at J, with 13 bases in the middle. The germline V gene has CDR1 DFQATT and CDR2 SNEGSKA (reference sequence). CDR3 region: CSAGYLGTEAFF. The CDR3 DNA follows: TGCAGTGCGGGCTACTTAGGGACTGAAGCTTTCTTT.

This clonotype has ten or more counts. This rearrangement joins TRBV7-9 to TRBJ1-4, with D unresolved. V dropped 5 bases and J dropped 6 bases, with 10 bases sitting between them. Germline CDR1 is SEHNR and CDR2 is FQNEAQ (reference sequence). CDR3 length: 13 amino acids. The CDR3 bases are TGTGCCAGCAGCCGCGGGCTGGATGAAAAACTGTTTTTT. It yields the protein CASSRGLDEKLFF. The full variable domain, with the rest looked up from reference TRBV7-9 and TRBJ1-4, is DTGVSQNPRHKITKRGQNVTFRCDPISEHNRLYWYRQTLGQGPEFLTYFQNEAQLEKSRLLSDRFSAERPKGSFSTLEIQRTEQGDSAMYLCASSRGLDEKLFFGSGTQLSVL.

This clonotype showed up just a few times. This chain links TRBV19 with TRBJ2-1; possibly TRBD1 for D (6 bases). The germline gives CDR1 LNHDA, CDR2 SQIVND (reference sequence). The V and J ends lost 3 bases and 8 bases respectively, with 17 bases between them. The CDR3 runs 15 residues. The CDR3 loop is CASSIFGQTSDEQFF. In DNA form, the CDR3 reads TGTGCCAGTAGTATTTTTGGACAGACCTCTGATGAGCAGTTCTTC. The full variable domain, completed using reference TRBV19 and TRBJ2-1, is DGGITQSPKYLFRKEGQNVTLSCEQNLNHDAMYWYRQDPGQGLRLIYYSQIVNDFQKGDIAEGYSVSREKKESFPLTVTSAQKNPTAFYLCASSIFGQTSDEQFFGPGTRLTVL.

The V and J genes are TRBV7-3 and TRBJ1-6, with TRBD1 matching over 9 bases. Per germline, CDR1 SGHTA and CDR2 FQGTGA. With 4 bases clipped from V and 12 bases from J, the junction kept 4 bases outside the gene matches. The CDR3 loop spans 13 amino acids. CDR3 loop: CASSSGQGLPLHF. The CDR3 region has the DNA TGTGCCAGCAGCTCGGGACAGGGATTACCCCTCCACTTT.

This clonotype was detected many times. V and J are TRBV7-2 and TRBJ1-1; tentative D call: TRBD1 (6 bases). The CDR3 loop spans 14 amino acids. V lost 7 bases and J 1 base, leaving 13 bases between the germline ends. Germline CDR1 reads SGHTA; CDR2 reads FQGNSA. This chain's CDR3 is CASTLGGTNTEAFF. DNA of the CDR3: TGTGCCAGCACCCTAGGGGGGACGAACACTGAAGCTTTCTTT.

This chain links TRBV6-1 with TRBJ1-3; D is unresolved. This CDR3 is 15 amino acids long. Germline CDR1 reads MNHNS; CDR2 reads SASEGT. Deletions cut 5 bases from V and 0 bases from J, with 11 bases between. The CDR3 nucleotides read TGTGCCAGCAGTTCCAACCCGACCTCTGGAAACACCATATATTTT. This gives the protein CASSSNPTSGNTIYF.

This clonotype showed up just once. The rearrangement links TRBV28 to TRBJ1-1, with a tentative D call TRBD1 (5 bases). CDR3 size: 15 residues. CDR1 and CDR2 (germline): MDHEN, SYDVKM. The ends were cut back, 8 bases at V and 1 base at J, with 17 bases in the middle. The chain's CDR3 is CASWVGGVRNTEAFF. The CDR3 nucleotides are TGTGCCAGCTGGGTCGGGGGGGTTCGGAACACTGAAGCTTTCTTT.

This clonotype has a count of ten or more. V and J are TRBV7-2 and TRBJ1-3; no definite D call. Germline V gene lookup returns CDR1 SGHTA and CDR2 FQGNSA. This CDR3 spans 16 amino acids. The V gene lost 4 bases and the J gene lost 1 base, with 14 bases spanning the gap. The CDR3 is CASSSQDGKSGNTIYF. The CDR3 nucleotides read TGTGCCAGCAGCTCACAAGATGGAAAATCTGGAAACACCATATATTTT. The variable domain in full, completed from reference TRBV7-2 and TRBJ1-3, reads GAGVSQSPSNKVTEKGKDVELRCDPISGHTALYWYRQSLGQGLEFLIYFQGNSAPDKSGLPSDRFSAERTGGSVSTLTIQRTQQEDSAVYLCASSSQDGKSGNTIYFGEGSWLTVV.

The chain recombines TRBV11-1 with TRBJ2-2; 9 bases agree with TRBD1. The CDR3 is 14 residues long. The germline V gene has CDR1 SGHAT and CDR2 FQDESV (reference sequence). J was trimmed by 6 bases and V by 5 bases; bases with no gene match: 4. The CDR3 protein is CASSRRDRAGELFF. The DNA for the CDR3 is TGTGCCAGCAGCCGAAGGGACAGGGCCGGGGAGCTGTTTTTT.

This clonotype was detected once. Just one base apart from a much larger clone, this may be a read error. The rearrangement links TRBV10-3 to TRBJ1-2; TRBD1 aligns across 10 bases. Germline CDR1 is ENHRY and CDR2 is SYGVKD. Unmatched junction bases numbered 3, after V lost 5 bases and J lost 6 bases. The CDR3 is 13 amino acids. In DNA form, the CDR3 reads TGTGCCATCAGTCCGGGACAGGGGAATGGCTACACCTTC. Translation: CAISPGQGNGYTF.

This chain joins TRBV5-4 and TRBJ2-3; D is unclear. The CDR3 consists of 15 residues. V gave up 0 bases and J gave up 0 bases, with 8 bases separating them. The germline gives CDR1 SGHNT, CDR2 YYREEE (reference sequence). CDR3 DNA sequence: TGTGCCAGCAGCTTGGACTACGCGAGCACAGATACGCAGTATTTT. Translation gives CASSLDYASTDTQYF.

J is TRBJ2-5 and V is TRBV4-2, with 12 positions matching TRBD2. Germline CDR1 reads LGHNA; CDR2 reads YNFKEQ. This CDR3 has 18 amino acids. J was trimmed by 4 bases and V by 2 bases; bases with no gene match: 11. The CDR3 here is CASSQNLRLAGGRETQYF. CDR3 in DNA: TGTGCCAGCAGCCAAAATTTGAGGCTAGCGGGGGGGCGAGAGACCCAGTACTTC.

The rearrangement joins TRBV19 to TRBJ2-7; 8 positions agree with TRBD1. The CDR3 is made up of 15 amino acids. Losses at the gene ends were 5 bases for V and 2 bases for J; bases not matched to a gene: 8. Germline V lookup: CDR1 LNHDA, CDR2 SQIVND (reference sequence). CDR3 protein: CASSERQGITYEQYF. DNA for the CDR3: TGTGCCAGTAGTGAACGACAGGGGATCACCTACGAGCAGTACTTC. The full variable domain, rest sourced from reference TRBV19 and TRBJ2-7, is DGGITQSPKYLFRKEGQNVTLSCEQNLNHDAMYWYRQDPGQGLRLIYYSQIVNDFQKGDIAEGYSVSREKKESFPLTVTSAQKNPTAFYLCASSERQGITYEQYFGPGTRLTVT.

This clonotype came up many times. V is TRBV5-6 and J is TRBJ1-1; D gene ambiguous. With 2 bases removed from V and 5 bases from J, the gap between germline ends came to 10 bases. The CDR3 covers 13 residues. Germline V lookup: CDR1 SGHDT, CDR2 YYEEEE. The CDR3 DNA follows: TGTGCCAGCAGCTTTGGGGATCGTACTGAAGCTTTCTTT. Residues: CASSFGDRTEAFF.

The rearrangement links TRBV4-3 to TRBJ1-6, with 10 bases matching TRBD1. Looked up from germline, CDR1 is LGHNA and CDR2 is YSLEER. The length of the CDR3 is 15 residues. Trimming at V came to 1 base and at J to 10 bases, leaving 4 bases not matched to a gene. CDR3 residues: CASSQGTGGKSPLHF. The CDR3 bases are TGCGCCAGCAGCCAAGGGACAGGGGGAAAGTCACCCCTCCACTTT.

The V gene is TRBV7-4, the J gene TRBJ1-2; a possible D gene is TRBD1 (5 bases). The CDR3 is 15 amino acids. Germline V CDR1 and CDR2: SGHVT, SQSDAQ. The germline V and J ends were trimmed by 0 bases and 0 bases, with 8 bases remaining between them. The CDR3 DNA sequence: TGTGCCAGCAGCTTAGCTCAGGGAACTAACTATGGCTACACCTTC. Amino acid sequence: CASSLAQGTNYGYTF.

This clonotype was seen many times. The rearrangement joins TRBV11-2 to TRBJ2-3; D is possibly TRBD2 (6 bases). This CDR3 is 16 amino acids long. Germline CDR1 reads SGHAT; CDR2 reads FQNNGV. V gave up 9 bases and J gave up 2 bases, with 21 bases separating them. Here the CDR3 DNA reads TGTGCCAGTGGGGTAGGACAAGGAGGGGTCACAGATACGCAGTATTTT. Its translation: CASGVGQGGVTDTQYF.

The rearrangement links TRBV2 to TRBJ1-1; D is uncertain. Germline assignment: CDR1 SNHLY and CDR2 FYNNEI. This CDR3 has 13 amino acids. The V gene lost 5 bases and the J gene lost 2 bases, with 9 bases spanning the gap. DNA of the CDR3: TGTGCCAGCAGTCAAGGGCCAAACACTGAAGCTTTCTTT. Its protein is CASSQGPNTEAFF.

This clonotype was seen once. V and J are TRBV5-5 and TRBJ2-7; maybe TRBD2 (5 bases). The ends were cut back, 4 bases at V and 2 bases at J, with 19 bases in the middle. The germline CDR1 and CDR2 sequences are SGHKS and YYEKEE (reference sequence). The CDR3 length is 16 residues. The chain's CDR3 is CASSPLEGALTYEQYF. As DNA, the CDR3 is TGTGCCAGCAGCCCGCTCGAGGGAGCGCTAACCTACGAGCAGTACTTC.

This clonotype has a single count. This rearrangement joins TRBV19 to TRBJ1-4; weak D call: TRBD1 (5 bases). Between the trimmed V and J ends, which lost 5 bases and 5 bases, there was a span of 12 bases. This CDR3 contains 14 residues. Germline CDR1 LNHDA, CDR2 SQIVND (reference sequence). The CDR3 DNA is TGTGCCAGTAGTCCCGGGACGAAGAATGAAAAACTGTTTTTT. Translated: CASSPGTKNEKLFF. Looking up the rest from reference TRBV19 and TRBJ1-4 gives the full variable domain: DGGITQSPKYLFRKEGQNVTLSCEQNLNHDAMYWYRQDPGQGLRLIYYSQIVNDFQKGDIAEGYSVSREKKESFPLTVTSAQKNPTAFYLCASSPGTKNEKLFFGSGTQLSVL.

This clonotype was found many times. This chain uses TRBV28 with TRBJ1-5, with 7 positions matching TRBD1. Germline CDR1 is MDHEN and CDR2 is SYDVKM. With 5 bases clipped from V and 2 bases from J, the junction kept 6 bases outside the gene matches. The CDR3 contains 15 residues. DNA of the CDR3: TGTGCCAGCAGTGTTGCCGGGACAGGCAATCAGCCCCAGCATTTT. Its protein is CASSVAGTGNQPQHF.

Only a few counts were recorded for this clonotype. The chain combines TRBV4-3 with TRBJ1-4; no clear D. Trimming took 0 bases from V and 0 from J, leaving 8 bases between them. Per the germline V gene, CDR1 is LGHNA and CDR2 is YSLEER. The CDR3 contains 16 residues. Here the CDR3 DNA reads TGCGCCAGCAGCCAAGATAGTGTTGCAACTAATGAAAAACTGTTTTTT. This sequence encodes CASSQDSVATNEKLFF.

This clonotype was found a few times. The rearrangement links TRBV12-3 or TRBV12-4 to TRBJ2-3, with 10 bases matching TRBD1. CDR3 length: 14 residues. J gave up 3 bases and V 8 bases, and 5 bases lay outside the gene matches. CDR3 in amino acids: CASVPDRGTDTQYF. The DNA for the CDR3 is TGTGCCAGCGTCCCGGACAGGGGGACAGATACGCAGTATTTT.

This chain uses TRBV27 with TRBJ2-5; 7 nucleotides align to TRBD1. Germline CDR1 MNHEY, CDR2 SMNVEV (reference sequence). The junction had 5 bases not matched to a gene; V was cut back by 3 bases and J by 1 base. The CDR3 sequence is 15 residues long. CDR3 coding DNA: TGTGCCAGCAGTTTTTGGGACAGAGTCCAAGAGACCCAGTACTTC. Residues: CASSFWDRVQETQYF.

The chain has TRBV10-3 and TRBJ2-5, with 7 bases fitting TRBD1. Per germline, CDR1 ENHRY and CDR2 SYGVKD. Germline trimming cut 4 bases from V and 2 bases from J; bases unmatched to any gene: 4. The CDR3 spans 14 residues. In nucleotides, the CDR3 is TGTGCCATCAGTGTATGGGACAGACAAGAGACCCAGTACTTC. Protein sequence: CAISVWDRQETQYF.

The chain joins TRBV7-2 to TRBJ2-3; the D gene is possibly TRBD2 (7 bases). Per germline, CDR1 SGHTA and CDR2 FQGNSA. The length of the CDR3 is 18 residues. V lost 5 bases, J lost 1 base, and 22 bases lay in between. The CDR3 loop is CASSLGWGGGHRTDTQYF. For the CDR3, the DNA is TGTGCCAGCAGCCTGGGCTGGGGCGGGGGCCACCGCACAGATACGCAGTATTTT.

This clonotype was counted once. The chain is built from TRBV18 and TRBJ2-1, with a possible D match to TRBD1 (6 bases). This CDR3 has 16 amino acids. V was clipped by 4 bases and J by 8 bases, with 21 bases between them. CDR1 is KGHSH and CDR2 is LQKENI in the germline V gene. For the CDR3, the DNA is TGTGCCAGCTCACTAACCGGGACACCTGATCGCGATGAGCAGTTCTTC. Translated: CASSLTGTPDRDEQFF.